The clone carrying this T cell receptor beta chain has only a few counts. Its antigen is not known. The data were obtained in a study of beta chain features in type 1 diabetes. Findings of the study overall: People with Type 1 diabetes carried modestly yet significantly shorter TCRB CDR3s in all four CD4+ subsets.

Reverse transcribing all isolated RNA meant expressed TCRB transcripts were sequenced. Sequencing used immunoSEQ multiplex PCR; TCRdb keeps in-frame clones, though not all of them. Here the sample spans about 660,000 clones, about an eighth being singletons. Germline-derived CDR1 and CDR2 are MDHEN and SYDVKM. The CDR3 consists of 16 residues. V shed 6 bases and J shed 2 bases, with 17 bases lying between them. The sequence derives from a man aged 18 to 29 with type 1 diabetes. The V gene is TRBV28, the J gene TRBJ2-1; TRBD1 is a possible D gene (6 bases). The sample was naive CD4+ T cells from blood. The CDR3, as DNA: TGTGCCAGCAGAGGTACCCAGGGGCGAACCTACAATGAGCAGTTCTTC. Translated, it gives CASRGTQGRTYNEQFF.